This TCR beta chain was identified during a study of T cells in Graves' hyperthyroidism and ophthalmopathy. Points from the study as a whole: Researchers found most expanded thyroid clonotypes above 0.001 in blood as well.

Every diagnosis used clinical symptoms, serum thyroxine and TRAb, thyroid ultrasound and orbital computed tomography. This clonotype was observed a few times. Its antigen remains unidentified. Compared with germline, one end of the junction differs, possibly owing to a read error. Amplification of TCR beta CDR3 regions used RNA as the template. The study used the HTBI primer set for a first-round RT-PCR of the TCR CDR3. Each CDR3 protein is one row after TCRdb ran MiXCR on the multiplex PCR reads. The repertoire consists of 300,000 to 500,000 distinct CDR3 sequences, with under 15% occurring once and the leading ten covering 30% to 35%. Sequencing was performed on blood. The clonotype was recovered from a woman aged 25 to 39 with Graves' hyperthyroidism.

In nucleotides, the CDR3 is TGCAGCGTGCAGGGGGCTAGGACTGAAGCTCTCTTT. The encoded protein is CSVQGARTEALF. This chain links TRBV29-1 with TRBJ1-1; 8 nucleotides agree with TRBD1. Germline V CDR1 and CDR2: SQVTM, ANQGSEA. The CDR3 length is 12 residues.